This is a list of T cell receptor beta chains from one sample in a study of long-term antiretroviral therapy in people with HIV. Sequenced by immunoSEQ multiplex PCR; TCRdb stores in-frame clones only, minus some. The data contain 20,000 to 25,000 clones, more than 70% of them singletons. The sequencing used unsorted PBMCs, collected approximately 2.5 years after starting antiretroviral therapy. The receptor source for this set is a man between 35 and 55 years old with HIV. CDR3s include the opening cysteine and the closing phenylalanine or tryptophan. Fields, in order: V gene, CDR3 length, J gene, clone size, D gene, CDR3 DNA, CDR3 protein. The D gene is left open where the match is weak. A row's size may be missing; if present it is once, few, many or a size class.

TRBV19	15	TRBJ2-7	.	TRBD1	TGTGCCAGTAGGGCCGCCGGGACAGGGACCTACGAGCAGTACTTC	CASRAAGTGTYEQYF
TRBV19	12	TRBJ2-5	.	TRBD2	TGTGCCAGTAATAGCGGGGGCGGGTCCCAGTACTTC	CASNSGGGSQYF
TRBV27	12	TRBJ2-7	.	.	TGTGCCAGCAGTCCACTGGGCTACGAGCAGTACTTC	CASSPLGYEQYF
TRBV7-2	15	TRBJ2-7	.	TRBD1	TGTGCCAGCAGCCTGACAGGGAGAGGCTCCTACGAGCAGTACTTC	CASSLTGRGSYEQYF
TRBV11-3	15	TRBJ2-7	.	.	TGTGCCAGCAGCCAAGGGGCAGGCGCGAGCTACGAGCAGTACTTC	CASSQGAGASYEQYF
TRBV5-1	17	TRBJ2-2	.	TRBD2	TGCGCCAGCAGCTTCCCAACTAGCGGGGAGAACACCGGGGAGCTGTTTTTT	CASSFPTSGENTGELFF
TRBV12-5	15	TRBJ1-2	.	TRBD1	TGTGCTAGTGCACCGGGACAGGGAGTAGGAAGAAGCTACACCTTC	CASAPGQGVGRSYTF
TRBV15	16	TRBJ2-1	.	TRBD2	TGTGCCACCAGCAGAGTACTAGCGGGGGGATTACATGAGCAGTTCTTC	CATSRVLAGGLHEQFF
TRBV21-1	14	TRBJ1-3	.	.	TGTGCCAGCAGCAAAGTCGGGGATAGAGCCACCATATATTTT	CASSKVGDRATIYF
TRBV9	12	TRBJ2-2	.	.	TGTGCCAGCAGCGTTAGCTCCGGGGAGCTGTTTTTT	CASSVSSGELFF
TRBV13	12	TRBJ1-3	.	.	TGTGCCAGCAGAACAGGAGGAAACACCATATATTTT	CASRTGGNTIYF
TRBV5-5	15	TRBJ1-2	.	TRBD1	TGTGCCAGCAGCTTGGCGACAGGGGGAGGGTATGGCTACACCTTC	CASSLATGGGYGYTF
TRBV7-8	17	TRBJ2-1	.	.	TGTGCCAGCAGCGCCGTACCTCTGGGGGGGCCCCGGCATGAGCAGTTCTTC	CASSAVPLGGPRHEQFF
TRBV11-2	13	TRBJ1-2	.	.	TGTGCCAGCAGCTTAGGGGCCGGTGGAGGCTACACCTTC	CASSLGAGGGYTF
TRBV19	15	TRBJ2-7	.	.	TGTGCCAGTAGTGCCTCCGGGGACACCGTATTCGAGCAGTACTTC	CASSASGDTVFEQYF
TRBV27	15	TRBJ2-3	.	.	TGTGCCAGCAGTTTCTGGAGGCCGGGGCAAGATACGCAGTATTTT	CASSFWRPGQDTQYF
TRBV2	15	TRBJ2-4	.	TRBD1	TGTGCCAGCAGAACAACAGGGGGCGCGGGGGACATTCAGTACTTC	CASRTTGGAGDIQYF
TRBV7-6	16	TRBJ2-7	.	.	TGTGCCAGCAGCTTAGCCGGGGCCGAGGGTTCCTACGAGCAGTACTTC	CASSLAGAEGSYEQYF
TRBV11-3	14	TRBJ2-1	.	.	TGTGCCAGCAGCTTAGGGGGCGGAGTAGGTGAGCAGTTCTTC	CASSLGGGVGEQFF
TRBV7-3	16	TRBJ2-3	.	.	TGTGCCAGCAGCTTACGGGGCGAAACTAGCACAGATACGCAGTATTTT	CASSLRGETSTDTQYF
TRBV18	14	TRBJ2-7	.	.	TGTGCCAGCTCACCTACTAGCAGCAACTACGAGCAGTACTTC	CASSPTSSNYEQYF
TRBV28	15	TRBJ2-7	once	TRBD1	TGTGCCAGCAGCACCCTGGGGACAGGGGTCTACGAGCAGTACTTC	CASSTLGTGVYEQYF
TRBV6-5	15	TRBJ2-7	.	TRBD1	TGTGCCAGCAGTTACTCCGAGACAGGGGTCTACGAGCAGTACTTC	CASSYSETGVYEQYF
TRBV15	15	TRBJ1-5	once	.	TGTGCCACCAGCAGCGCCTCTCTTAGCAATCAGCCCCAGCATTTT	CATSSASLSNQPQHF
TRBV2	13	TRBJ2-7	.	.	TGTGCCAGCAGTTCGGTATGGGCCTACGAGCAGTACTTC	CASSSVWAYEQYF
TRBV2	16	TRBJ1-1	.	TRBD1	TGTGCCAGCAACAACGGACAGGGGGTGCTGAACACTGAAGCTTTCTTT	CASNNGQGVLNTEAFF
TRBV7-7	13	TRBJ2-2	.	.	TGTGCTAGCAGCCCCCGGCTAGGCGGGGAGCTGTTTTTT	CASSPRLGGELFF
TRBV25-1	17	TRBJ2-5	few	TRBD2	TGTGCCAGCAGCACGACTAGCGGGGGCTTGTACCAAGAGACCCAGTACTTC	CASSTTSGGLYQETQYF
TRBV11-2	14	TRBJ2-5	once	.	TGTGCCAGCAGCTTGCAGGGGCCGGGGGAGACCCAGTACTTC	CASSLQGPGETQYF
TRBV10-3	15	TRBJ2-3	.	.	TGTGCCATCAGTGCGGGCCCGGGGGGCACAGATACGCAGTATTTT	CAISAGPGGTDTQYF
TRBV10-2	16	TRBJ1-6	.	.	TGCGCCAGCAGCGGGGGCAGGGGAGATTGGGATTCACCCCTCCACTTT	CASSGGRGDWDSPLHF
TRBV27	16	TRBJ2-1	.	.	TGTGCCAGCAGTTTATTTGGCCTGAGCTCCTACAATGAGCAGTTCTTC	CASSLFGLSSYNEQFF
TRBV6-1	16	TRBJ1-1	.	.	TGTGCCAGCAGTGAAGTACTCACAGGAGCGAGCACTGAAGCTTTCTTT	CASSEVLTGASTEAFF
TRBV28	14	TRBJ2-7	.	TRBD1	TGTGCCAGCAGTCCCGGGACAGGGGACTACGAGCAGTACTTC	CASSPGTGDYEQYF
TRBV7-9	15	TRBJ2-2	.	.	TGTGCCAGCAGCTCAAGTAGGGTCGGGGCCGGGGAGCTGTTTTTT	CASSSSRVGAGELFF
TRBV2	15	TRBJ2-1	few	.	TGTGCCAGCAGTGAAGGGCCACCCTCCTACAATGAGCAGTTCTTC	CASSEGPPSYNEQFF
TRBV5-4	15	TRBJ2-1	.	TRBD1	TGTGCCAGCAGCCCTACAGGGGGCTTCTACAATGAGCAGTTCTTC	CASSPTGGFYNEQFF
TRBV6-1	14	TRBJ1-1	.	TRBD1	TGTGCCAGCAGAAGGGGGCCAGAGAACACTGAAGCTTTCTTT	CASRRGPENTEAFF
TRBV9	13	TRBJ1-2	once	TRBD1	TGTGCCAGCAGCGTAGATCAGGGGGGTGGCTACACCTTC	CASSVDQGGGYTF
TRBV27	14	TRBJ1-2	.	.	TGTGCCAGCAGTGCGGGGGACGGCCACTATGGCTACACCTTC	CASSAGDGHYGYTF
TRBV2	13	TRBJ2-7	.	TRBD1	TGTGCCAGCAGCGGGACAGAATTCTACGAGCAGTACTTC	CASSGTEFYEQYF
TRBV15	14	TRBJ1-4	once	.	TGTGCCACCAGCAGCATCAGAGGGGAAGTAAAACTGTTTTTT	CATSSIRGEVKLFF
TRBV18	13	TRBJ2-2	.	.	TGTGCCAGCTCACCACGGGATACCGGGGAGCTGTTTTTT	CASSPRDTGELFF
TRBV18	12	TRBJ2-4	.	TRBD2	TGTGCCAGCTCACCAGCGGGGGATACGGAATACTTC	CASSPAGDTEYF
TRBV11-2	13	TRBJ1-2	.	.	TGTGCCAGCAGCTCAGAAAAACCTAATGGCTACACCTTC	CASSSEKPNGYTF
TRBV7-2	15	TRBJ1-1	.	.	TGTGCCAGCAGCTTAGCGGGCAGGGGAACAGGCGAAGCTTTCTTT	CASSLAGRGTGEAFF
TRBV11-2	14	TRBJ2-5	.	.	TGTGCCAGCAGCGTCACCGGGAACCAAGAGACCCAGTACTTC	CASSVTGNQETQYF
TRBV29-1	12	TRBJ2-7	.	.	TGCAGCGTTGCAGGTCCAGGCTACGAGCAGTACTTC	CSVAGPGYEQYF
TRBV4-1	14	TRBJ2-1	few	.	TGCGCCAGCAGCCAAGAATTGGTGGGGGGTGAGCAGTTCTTC	CASSQELVGGEQFF
TRBV28	17	TRBJ2-1	.	TRBD2	TGTGCCAGCCAGACTAGCGGGACTTCGAGCTCCTACAATGAGCAGTTCTTC	CASQTSGTSSSYNEQFF
TRBV5-1	17	TRBJ2-2	.	.	TGCGCCAGCAGCAAAGGGACAGCAGCGGAGGGGCCGCGGGAGCTGTTTTTT	CASSKGTAAEGPRELFF
TRBV6-1	11	TRBJ2-7	.	.	TGTGCCAGCAGTAACTCCTACGAGCAGTACTTC	CASSNSYEQYF
TRBV7-3	13	TRBJ2-1	.	.	TGTGCCAGCAGCCCGGGGGTTGACAATGAGCAGTTCTTC	CASSPGVDNEQFF
TRBV7-9	15	TRBJ1-1	few	.	TGTGCCAGCAGCTTTTTTGGATCTGGGAACACTGAAGCTTTCTTT	CASSFFGSGNTEAFF